The sequence of this T cell receptor beta chain was determined in a study of vaccination and CD4 T cells after COVID-19. Study-level background: SARS-CoV-2 PCR on nasal swabs had been positive for the convalescent patients; several were mild and one was severe. Median time from COVID diagnosis to post-COVID sampling was over 80 days (35 to 161).

The Oncomine TCR Beta short-read assay generated sequence data from the DNA of cultured CD4+ T cells. Genomic DNA extraction was carried out from cultured CD4+ T cells. A single record per CDR3 protein comes from TCRdb applying MiXCR to the PCR reads. The repertoire holds a few thousand distinct CDR3 sequences, approximately 76% seen once, with about 34% in the top ten. Treatment indicated: roughly 10-day PBMC culture with coronavirus spike peptide pools or control peptides (ViraFEST assay). IL-2 at roughly 9.7 IU/ml and peptide pools at approximately 10 ug/ml were added to PBMCs cultured at about 2.2 million per well. Germline CDR1 SGHTS, CDR2 YDEGEE. The CDR3 runs to 16 residues. On this clonotype: Its antigen is not known. A junction end diverges from the germline sequence, so it may reflect a read error.

The receptor comes from a human donor who had recovered from COVID-19. Material for sequencing was CD4+ T cells from blood, cultured in vitro. V and J are TRBV5-8 and TRBJ2-1, with 8 bases matching TRBD1. The CDR3 DNA sequence: TGCGCCAGCAGCCCAGGACAGGGAAAGGAAAACAATGAGCAGTTCTTC. Its translation: CASSPGQGKENNEQFF.